A single TCR beta chain is shown here with its context. The record originates from a study of blood T cell repertoires in COVID-19. Study-wide context: Collection of acute and convalescent COVID-19 samples took place in the United States, Italy and Spain.

V lost 5 bases and J 2 bases, leaving 12 bases between the germline ends. CDR1 is LNHNV, CDR2 YYDKDF, per germline (reference sequence). The CDR3 has 14 residues. Per the authors' pipeline: For nucleated cells, counts were estimated from reference gene primer amplification. The data were produced by immunoSEQ multiplex PCR, yet TCRdb's version contains in-frame clones alone and is incomplete. V and J calls and clone size follow that table, whereas D and trimming were derived from the DNA. This table holds some 460,000 clones, more than 85% found once. Source material: peripheral blood. The sequence derives from a woman in her 30s with acute or convalescent COVID-19. The gene calls are TRBV15 and TRBJ2-5; D is undetermined. The CDR3 DNA follows: TGTGCCACCAGCCGAGTGACTCGGCAAGAGACCCAGTACTTC. Protein sequence: CATSRVTRQETQYF.